This T cell receptor beta chain was identified during a study of blood T cell repertoires in COVID-19. The CDR3 contains 15 residues. Germline values: CDR1 MNHEY, CDR2 SMNVEV (reference sequence). Trimming at V came to 5 bases and at J to 3 bases, leaving 7 bases not matched to a gene. Profiling relied on immunoSEQ multiplex PCR, and the TCRdb table lists in-frame clones only, not all of them. The sample lists more than 150,000 clones, 75% to 85% occurring once. The sequenced sample consisted of peripheral blood. The chain links TRBV27 to TRBJ2-7, with 10 bases identical to TRBD1. The sequence was obtained from a man aged 55 to 70 with acute or convalescent COVID-19. CDR3 nucleotide sequence: TGTGCCAGCAGTGCCCTCCGGACAGGGGGCTACGAGCAGTACTTC. Translating gives CASSALRTGGYEQYF.